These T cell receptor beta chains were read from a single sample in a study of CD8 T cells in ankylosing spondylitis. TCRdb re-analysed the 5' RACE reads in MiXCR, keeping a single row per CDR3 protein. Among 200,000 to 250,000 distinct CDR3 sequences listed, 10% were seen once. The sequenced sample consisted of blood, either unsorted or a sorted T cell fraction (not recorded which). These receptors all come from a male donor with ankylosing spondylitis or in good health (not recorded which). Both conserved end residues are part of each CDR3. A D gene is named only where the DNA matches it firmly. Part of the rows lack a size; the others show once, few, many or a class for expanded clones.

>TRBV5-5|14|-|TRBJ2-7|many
CASSRADPGYEQYF
TGTGCCAGCAGCCGAGCGGACCCAGGTTACGAGCAGTACTTC
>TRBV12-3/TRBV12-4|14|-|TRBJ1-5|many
CASSLSVSNQPQHF
TGTGCCAGCAGCCTATCAGTTAGCAATCAGCCCCAGCATTTT
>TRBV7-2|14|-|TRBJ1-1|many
CASKWDDMNTEAFF
TGTGCCAGCAAGTGGGACGACATGAACACTGAAGCTTTCTTT
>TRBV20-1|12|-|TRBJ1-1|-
CSARGANTEAFF
TGCAGTGCTCGGGGGGCGAACACTGAAGCTTTCTTT
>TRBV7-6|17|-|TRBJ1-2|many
CASSPGHTSSPNYGYTF
TGTGCCAGCAGCCCGGGACATACCTCCTCCCCTAACTATGGCTACACCTTC
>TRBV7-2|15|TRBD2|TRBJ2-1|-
CASRESGGTFGEQFF
TGTGCCAGCAGGGAAAGCGGGGGGACTTTCGGAGAGCAGTTCTTC
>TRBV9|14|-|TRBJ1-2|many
CASSVPGDSYGYTF
TGTGCCAGCAGCGTACCGGGTGACAGTTATGGCTACACCTTC
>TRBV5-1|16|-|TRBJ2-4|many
CASSLRPSEVGYIQYF
TGCGCCAGCAGCTTGAGGCCTAGCGAGGTGGGCTACATTCAGTACTTC
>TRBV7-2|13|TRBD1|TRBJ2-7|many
CASSSGTGGFKYF
TGTGCCAGCAGCTCTGGGACAGGGGGCTTCAAGTACTTC
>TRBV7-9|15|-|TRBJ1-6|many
CASSLASGVNSPLHF
TGTGCCAGCAGCTTAGCTTCGGGGGTGAATTCACCCCTCCACTTT
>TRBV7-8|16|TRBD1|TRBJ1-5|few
CASSYLGTGENQPQHF
TGTGCCAGCAGTTACCTCGGGACAGGGGAGAATCAGCCCCAGCATTTT
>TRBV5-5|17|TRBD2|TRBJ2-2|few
CASSRGTSGLNTGELFF
TGTGCCAGCAGCCGCGGGACTAGCGGGTTAAACACCGGGGAGCTGTTTTTT
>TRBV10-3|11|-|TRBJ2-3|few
CAISEGDTQYF
TGTGCCATCAGTGAGGGGGATACGCAGTATTTT
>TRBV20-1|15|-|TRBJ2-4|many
CSARDAGLSKNIQYF
TGCAGTGCTAGAGACGCGGGACTTTCTAAAAACATTCAGTACTTC
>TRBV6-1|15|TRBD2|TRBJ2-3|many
CASSVSSGGADTQYF
TGTGCCAGCAGTGTTTCTAGCGGGGGCGCAGATACGCAGTATTTT
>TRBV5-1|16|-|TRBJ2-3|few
CASSLVPGGSTDTQYF
TGCGCCAGCAGCTTGGTCCCGGGGGGCAGCACAGATACGCAGTATTTT
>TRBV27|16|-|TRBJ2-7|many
CASATKGVPFSYEQYF
TGTGCCAGCGCGACCAAAGGGGTCCCCTTCTCCTACGAGCAGTACTTC
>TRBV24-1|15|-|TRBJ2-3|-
CATSDAIQATDTQYF
TGTGCCACCAGTGATGCTATTCAGGCAACAGATACGCAGTATTTT
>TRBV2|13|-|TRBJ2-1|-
CASRGGRGNEQFF
TGTGCCAGCAGGGGGGGACGGGGCAATGAGCAGTTCTTC
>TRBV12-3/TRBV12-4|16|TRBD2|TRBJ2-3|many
CASTVGLAGRTDTQYF
TGTGCCAGCACTGTGGGACTAGCGGGGAGGACAGATACGCAGTATTTT
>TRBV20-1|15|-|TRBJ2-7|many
CSATNGGTDSYEQYF
TGCAGTGCTACAAACGGAGGGACAGACTCCTACGAGCAGTACTTC
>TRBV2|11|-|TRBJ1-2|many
CASRYDSGYTF
TGTGCCAGCAGATACGACAGTGGCTACACCTTC
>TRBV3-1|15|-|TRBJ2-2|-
CATSGLISGTGELFF
TGTGCCACCTCCGGACTCATAAGTGGCACCGGGGAGCTGTTTTTT
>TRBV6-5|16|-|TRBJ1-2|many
CASSLTPQAFNYGYTF
TGTGCCAGCAGTCTTACTCCACAGGCCTTTAACTATGGCTACACCTTC
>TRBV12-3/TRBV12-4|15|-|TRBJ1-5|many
CASSSYAGSNQPQHF
TGTGCCAGCAGTTCCTACGCAGGTTCCAATCAGCCCCAGCATTTT
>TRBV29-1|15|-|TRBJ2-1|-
CSVESGEASYNEQFF
TGCAGCGTCGAATCCGGGGAAGCGTCCTACAATGAGCAGTTCTTC
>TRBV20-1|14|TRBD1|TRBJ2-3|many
CSARRTGGRDTQYF
TGCAGTGCTAGAAGGACAGGGGGGAGAGATACGCAGTATTTT
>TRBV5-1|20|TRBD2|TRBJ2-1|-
CASSPLLTGNSSGGHDEQFF
TGCGCCAGCAGCCCCCTCCTGACAGGGAATAGTAGCGGGGGGCACGATGAGCAGTTCTTC
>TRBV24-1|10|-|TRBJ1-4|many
CATSGGRLFF
TGTGCCACCAGTGGAGGGAGGCTGTTTTTT
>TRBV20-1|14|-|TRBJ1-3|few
CSAPGQGKRNTIYF
TGCAGTGCCCCGGGTCAGGGGAAGAGAAACACCATATATTTT
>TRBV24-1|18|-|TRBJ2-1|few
CATSETLTAGGSYNEQFF
TGTGCCACCAGTGAAACCCTGACAGCCGGGGGCTCCTACAATGAGCAGTTCTTC
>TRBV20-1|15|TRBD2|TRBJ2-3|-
CSARPGGRGTDTQYF
TGCAGTGCTCGACCGGGGGGGCGCGGCACAGATACGCAGTATTTT
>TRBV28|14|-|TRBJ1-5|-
CASRNRGDNQPQHF
TGTGCCAGCAGAAACCGGGGCGACAATCAGCCCCAGCATTTT
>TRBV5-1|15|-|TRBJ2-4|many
CASSLEGDEKNIQYF
TGCGCCAGCAGCTTGGAGGGGGACGAGAAAAACATTCAGTACTTC
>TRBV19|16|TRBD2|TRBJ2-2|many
CASSIRYGLDTGELFF
TGTGCCAGTAGTATAAGATACGGACTAGACACCGGGGAGCTGTTTTTT
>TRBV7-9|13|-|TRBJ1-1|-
CASSLRGWTEAFF
TGTGCCAGCAGCTTAAGGGGGTGGACTGAAGCTTTCTTT
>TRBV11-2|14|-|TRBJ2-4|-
CASSFGNQGNIQYF
TGTGCCAGCAGCTTTGGAAACCAGGGTAACATTCAGTACTTC
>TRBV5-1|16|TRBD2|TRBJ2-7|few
CASSLTSGGSPYEQYF
TGCGCCAGCAGCTTGACTAGCGGGGGGAGTCCCTACGAGCAGTACTTC
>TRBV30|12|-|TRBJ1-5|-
CAWSGSNQPQHF
TGTGCCTGGAGTGGTAGCAATCAGCCCCAGCATTTT
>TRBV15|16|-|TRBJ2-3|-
CATSRDRGKGTDTQYF
TGTGCCACCAGCAGAGATCGGGGGAAAGGAACAGATACGCAGTATTTT
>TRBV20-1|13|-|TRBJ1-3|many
CSARAQLVNTIYF
TGCAGTGCTAGAGCCCAGTTAGTAAACACCATATATTTT
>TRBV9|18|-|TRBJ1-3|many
CASSPRSGFDSSGNTIYF
TGTGCCAGCAGCCCCCGGTCGGGTTTCGACAGCTCTGGAAACACCATATATTTT
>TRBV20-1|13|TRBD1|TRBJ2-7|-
CSAIKTGSYEQYF
TGCAGTGCTATAAAGACAGGGTCTTACGAGCAGTACTTC
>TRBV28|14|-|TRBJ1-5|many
CASSPRALNQPQHF
TGTGCCAGCAGTCCCAGGGCTCTCAATCAGCCCCAGCATTTT
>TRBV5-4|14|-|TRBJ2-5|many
CASSRDLHGETQYF
TGTGCCAGCAGCCGTGACCTCCATGGGGAGACCCAGTACTTC
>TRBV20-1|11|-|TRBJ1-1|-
CSARSDGEAFF
TGCAGTGCTAGGTCGGACGGTGAAGCTTTCTTT
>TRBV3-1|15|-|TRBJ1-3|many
CASSPTANSGNTIYF
TGTGCCAGCAGCCCGACAGCGAACTCTGGAAACACCATATATTTT
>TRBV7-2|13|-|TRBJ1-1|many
CASREGINTEAFF
TGTGCCAGCAGGGAGGGGATAAACACTGAAGCTTTCTTT
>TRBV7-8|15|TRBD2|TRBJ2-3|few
CASSGSGARTDTQYF
TGTGCCAGCAGCGGTAGCGGGGCCCGCACAGATACGCAGTATTTT
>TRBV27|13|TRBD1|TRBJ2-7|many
CASTPQGSYEQYF
TGTGCCAGCACCCCACAGGGGTCCTACGAGCAGTACTTC
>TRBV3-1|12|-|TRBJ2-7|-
CASSQDDREQYF
TGTGCCAGCAGCCAAGACGACCGCGAGCAGTACTTC
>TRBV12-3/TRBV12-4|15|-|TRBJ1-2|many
CASSPPLLSRYGYTF
TGTGCCAGCAGTCCCCCCCTCCTAAGTCGGTATGGCTACACCTTC
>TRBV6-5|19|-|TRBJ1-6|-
CASSYSSPTGTNDNSPLHF
TGTGCCAGCAGTTACTCGTCGCCTACAGGGACGAACGATAATTCACCCCTCCACTTT
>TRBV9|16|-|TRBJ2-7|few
CASSPRAGYRSYEQYF
TGTGCCAGCAGCCCGAGGGCGGGCTACCGCTCCTACGAGCAGTACTTC
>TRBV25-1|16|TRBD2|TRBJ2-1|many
CASSESSGGSYNEQFF
TGTGCCAGCAGTGAGTCTAGCGGGGGCTCCTACAATGAGCAGTTCTTC
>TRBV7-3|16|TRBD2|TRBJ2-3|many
CASSLLSSGGTDTQYF
TGTGCCAGCAGCTTACTTTCCAGCGGGGGCACAGATACGCAGTATTTT
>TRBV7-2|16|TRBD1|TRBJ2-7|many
CASSPTTGTGAYEQYF
TGTGCCAGCAGCCCTACAACCGGGACAGGTGCATACGAGCAGTACTTC